The entry below gives a single T cell receptor (beta chain) sequence along with its context. Individuals aged about 18 to 89 years were recruited from 24 US areas. No more than 2 weeks before study entry, exposed participants had met a case of COVID-19. CDR3 length: 13 amino acids. Trimming left V 3 bases short and J 7 bases short, with 10 bases between. This sample stems from a study of blood T cell repertoires in COVID-19. Sequenced by immunoSEQ multiplex PCR; TCRdb stores in-frame clones only, minus some. The profile covers 230,000 or so clones, with approximately 81% appearing a single time and 5% to 7.5% taken by the ten largest.

The V gene is TRBV12-3 or TRBV12-4, the J gene TRBJ1-5; the D gene is possibly TRBD1 (5 bases). What was sequenced was PBMCs or T cells enriched from blood (not recorded which). The TCR originated in a woman in her forties or fifties who had been exposed to COVID-19. CDR3 protein: CASSLGLGQPQHF. CDR3 sequence (DNA): TGTGCCAGCAGTTTGGGGCTCGGGCAGCCCCAGCATTTT.